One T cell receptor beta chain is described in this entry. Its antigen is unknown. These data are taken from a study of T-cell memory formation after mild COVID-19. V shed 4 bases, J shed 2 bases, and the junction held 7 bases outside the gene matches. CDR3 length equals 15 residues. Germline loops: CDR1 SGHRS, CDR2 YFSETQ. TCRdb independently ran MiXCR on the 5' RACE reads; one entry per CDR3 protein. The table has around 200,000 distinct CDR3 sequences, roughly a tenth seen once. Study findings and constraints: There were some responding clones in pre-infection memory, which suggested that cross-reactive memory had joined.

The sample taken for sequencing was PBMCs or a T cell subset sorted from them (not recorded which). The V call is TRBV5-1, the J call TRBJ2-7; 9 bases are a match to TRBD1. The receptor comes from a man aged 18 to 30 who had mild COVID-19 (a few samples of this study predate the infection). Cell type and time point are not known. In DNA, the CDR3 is TGCGCCAGCAGCCCGGAAGGGACAGGGCCCTACGAGCAGTACTTC. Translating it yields CASSPEGTGPYEQYF.